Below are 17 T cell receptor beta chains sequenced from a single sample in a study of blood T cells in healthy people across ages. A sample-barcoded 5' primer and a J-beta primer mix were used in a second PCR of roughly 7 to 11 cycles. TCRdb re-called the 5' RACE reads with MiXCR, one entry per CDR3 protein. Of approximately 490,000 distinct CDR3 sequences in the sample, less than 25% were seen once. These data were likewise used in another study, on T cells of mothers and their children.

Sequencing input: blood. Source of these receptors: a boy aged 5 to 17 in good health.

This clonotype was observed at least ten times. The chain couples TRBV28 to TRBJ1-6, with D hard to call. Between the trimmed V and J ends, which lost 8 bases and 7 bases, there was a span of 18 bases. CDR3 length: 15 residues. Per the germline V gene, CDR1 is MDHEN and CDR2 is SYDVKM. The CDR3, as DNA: TGTGCCAGCTCTCCAGGCGAGCGAGAAAATTCACCCCTCCACTTT. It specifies CASSPGERENSPLHF.

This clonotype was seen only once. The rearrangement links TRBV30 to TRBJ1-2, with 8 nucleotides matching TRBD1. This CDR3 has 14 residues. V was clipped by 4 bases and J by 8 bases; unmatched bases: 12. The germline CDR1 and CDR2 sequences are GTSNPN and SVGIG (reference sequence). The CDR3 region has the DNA TGTGCCTGGAACAGGGGGATAGGGGGCCGAGGCTACACCTTC. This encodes CAWNRGIGGRGYTF.

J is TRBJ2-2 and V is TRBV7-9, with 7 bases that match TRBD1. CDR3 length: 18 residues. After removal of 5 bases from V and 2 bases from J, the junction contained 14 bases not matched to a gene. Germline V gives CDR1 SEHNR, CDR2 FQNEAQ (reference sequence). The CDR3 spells CASSRRPTGSRNTGELFF. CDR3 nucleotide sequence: TGTGCCAGCAGCCGGAGGCCGACAGGGTCACGCAACACCGGGGAGCTGTTTTTT.

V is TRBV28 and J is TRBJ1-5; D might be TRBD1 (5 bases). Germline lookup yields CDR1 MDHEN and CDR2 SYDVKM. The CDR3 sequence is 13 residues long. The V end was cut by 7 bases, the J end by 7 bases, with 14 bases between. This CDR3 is CASNQPWGQPQHF. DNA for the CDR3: TGTGCCAGCAACCAACCGTGGGGCCAGCCCCAGCATTTT. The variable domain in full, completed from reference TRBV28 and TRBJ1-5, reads DVKVTQSSRYLVKRTGEKVFLECVQDMDHENMFWYRQDPGLGLRLIYFSYDVKMKEKGDIPEGYSVSREKKERFSLILESASTNQTSMYLCASNQPWGQPQHFGDGTRLSIL.

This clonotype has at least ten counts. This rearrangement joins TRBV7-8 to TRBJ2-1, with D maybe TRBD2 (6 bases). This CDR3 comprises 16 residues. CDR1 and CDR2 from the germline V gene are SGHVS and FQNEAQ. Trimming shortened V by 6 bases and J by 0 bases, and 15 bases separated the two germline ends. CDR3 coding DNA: TGTGCCAGCAGATTACAGCGGGCGAGCTCCTACAATGAGCAGTTCTTC. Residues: CASRLQRASSYNEQFF.

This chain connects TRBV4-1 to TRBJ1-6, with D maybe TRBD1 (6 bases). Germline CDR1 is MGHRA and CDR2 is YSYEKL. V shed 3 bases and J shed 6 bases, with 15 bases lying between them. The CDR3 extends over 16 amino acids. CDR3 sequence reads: CASSHPTGQFNSPLHF. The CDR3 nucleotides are TGCGCCAGCAGCCACCCTACAGGGCAATTTAATTCACCCCTCCACTTT.

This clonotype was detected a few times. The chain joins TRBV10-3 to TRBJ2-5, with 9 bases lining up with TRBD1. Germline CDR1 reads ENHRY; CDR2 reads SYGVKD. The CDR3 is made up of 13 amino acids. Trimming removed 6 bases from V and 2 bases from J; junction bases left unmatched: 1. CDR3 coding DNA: TGTGCCATCAGCGGACAGGGGCAAGAGACCCAGTACTTC. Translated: CAISGQGQETQYF.

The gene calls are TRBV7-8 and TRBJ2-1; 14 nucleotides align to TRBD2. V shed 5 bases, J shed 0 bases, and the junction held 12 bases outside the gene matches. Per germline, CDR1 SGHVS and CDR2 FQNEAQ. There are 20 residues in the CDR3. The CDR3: CASSGEGLAGVSSSYNEQFF. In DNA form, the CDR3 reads TGTGCCAGCAGCGGAGAGGGACTAGCGGGGGTCTCGAGCTCCTACAATGAGCAGTTCTTC.

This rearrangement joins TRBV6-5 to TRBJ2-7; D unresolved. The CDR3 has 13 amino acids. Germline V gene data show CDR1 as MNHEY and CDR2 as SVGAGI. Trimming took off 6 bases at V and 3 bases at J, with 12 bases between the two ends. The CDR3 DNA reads TGTGCCAGCAGCCCGACACAAAGCTACGAGCAGTACTTC. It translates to CASSPTQSYEQYF.

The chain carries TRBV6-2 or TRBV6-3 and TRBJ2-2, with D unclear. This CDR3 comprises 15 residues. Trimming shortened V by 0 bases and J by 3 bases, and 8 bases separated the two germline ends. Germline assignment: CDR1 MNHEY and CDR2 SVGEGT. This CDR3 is CASSYSGQYTGELFF. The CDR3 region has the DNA TGTGCCAGCAGTTACTCCGGCCAATACACCGGGGAGCTGTTTTTT.

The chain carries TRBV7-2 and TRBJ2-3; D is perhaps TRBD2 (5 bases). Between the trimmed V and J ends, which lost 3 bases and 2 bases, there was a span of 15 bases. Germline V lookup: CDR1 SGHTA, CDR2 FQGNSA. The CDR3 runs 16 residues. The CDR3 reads CASSFYGRGFTDTQYF. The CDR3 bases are TGTGCCAGCAGCTTTTACGGCCGGGGTTTCACAGATACGCAGTATTTT. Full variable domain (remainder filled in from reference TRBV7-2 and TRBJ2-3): GAGVSQSPSNKVTEKGKDVELRCDPISGHTALYWYRQSLGQGLEFLIYFQGNSAPDKSGLPSDRFSAERTGGSVSTLTIQRTQQEDSAVYLCASSFYGRGFTDTQYFGPGTRLTVL.

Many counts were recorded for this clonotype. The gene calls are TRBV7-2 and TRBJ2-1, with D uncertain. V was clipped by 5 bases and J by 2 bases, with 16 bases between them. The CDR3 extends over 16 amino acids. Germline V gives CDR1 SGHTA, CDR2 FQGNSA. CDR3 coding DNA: TGTGCCAGCAGCCCCCGGGCACAAGCCCCCTACAATGAGCAGTTCTTC. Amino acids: CASSPRAQAPYNEQFF.

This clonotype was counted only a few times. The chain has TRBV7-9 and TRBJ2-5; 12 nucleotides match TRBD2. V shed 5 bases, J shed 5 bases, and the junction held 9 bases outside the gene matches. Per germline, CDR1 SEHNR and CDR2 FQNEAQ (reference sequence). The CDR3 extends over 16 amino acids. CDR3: CASSGRRTSGEETQYF. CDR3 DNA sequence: TGTGCCAGCAGCGGACGGCGGACTAGCGGGGAGGAGACCCAGTACTTC.

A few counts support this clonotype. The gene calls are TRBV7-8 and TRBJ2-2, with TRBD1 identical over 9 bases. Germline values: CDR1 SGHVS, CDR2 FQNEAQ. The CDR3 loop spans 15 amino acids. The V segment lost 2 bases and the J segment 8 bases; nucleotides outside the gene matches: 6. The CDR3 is CASSLRTGTGGELFF. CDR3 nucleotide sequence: TGTGCCAGCAGCTTAAGGACAGGGACAGGGGGGGAGCTGTTTTTT.

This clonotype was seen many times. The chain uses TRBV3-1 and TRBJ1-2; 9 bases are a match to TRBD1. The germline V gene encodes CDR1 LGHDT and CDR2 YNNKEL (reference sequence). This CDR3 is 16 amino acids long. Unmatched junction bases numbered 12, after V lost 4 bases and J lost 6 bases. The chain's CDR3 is CASSPGLGQGSHGYTF. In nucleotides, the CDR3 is TGTGCCAGCAGCCCAGGTCTAGGACAGGGGTCGCATGGCTACACCTTC.

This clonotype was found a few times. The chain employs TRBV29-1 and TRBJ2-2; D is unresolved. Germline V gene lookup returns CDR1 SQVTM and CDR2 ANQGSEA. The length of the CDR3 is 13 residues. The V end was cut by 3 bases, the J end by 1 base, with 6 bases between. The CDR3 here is CSVDHQNTGELFF. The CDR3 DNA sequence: TGCAGCGTTGATCACCAGAACACCGGGGAGCTGTTTTTT.

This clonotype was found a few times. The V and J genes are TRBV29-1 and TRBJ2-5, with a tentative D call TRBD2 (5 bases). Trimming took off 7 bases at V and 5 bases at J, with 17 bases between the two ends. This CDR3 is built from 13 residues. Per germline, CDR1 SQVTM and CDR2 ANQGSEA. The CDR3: CSAPPGNGETQYF. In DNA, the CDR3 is TGCAGCGCCCCCCCGGGGAACGGCGAGACCCAGTACTTC.